These 24 T cell receptor beta chains were all obtained from the same sample, sequenced in a study of T cell responses to AZD1222 COVID-19 vaccine (dated by TCRdb to the early 2020s). Receptor amplification or capture employed the immunoSEQ multiplex PCR assay. TCRdb retrieved this table from immuneACCESS and kept in-frame rearrangements only. Not all clones are present; in checked studies, unresolved V genes account for under half, and no reason is known for the remainder. The sample records tens of thousands of clones, 70% to 90% of which are singletons. The ten largest clonotypes hold approximately 5.4% of the sample. The time point label corresponds to: baseline before first vaccination. The sample was peripheral blood, taken on day 0 of AZD1222 vaccination. These receptors originate from an adult in good health.

J is TRBJ2-3 and V is TRBV6-6; 11 nucleotides line up with TRBD2. CDR3 length equals 16 residues. The V gene end was trimmed by 2 bases and the J gene end by 1 base; junction bases not matched to a gene: 2. Germline CDR1 is MNHNY and CDR2 is SVGAGI (reference sequence). The CDR3 here is CASSYPTSGGTDTQYF. Here the CDR3 DNA reads TGTGCCAGCAGTTACCCGACTAGCGGGGGCACAGATACGCAGTATTTT.

The chain carries TRBV7-9 and TRBJ1-4; TRBD1 matches at 8 bases. Germline V lookup: CDR1 SEHNR, CDR2 FQNEAQ (reference sequence). J was trimmed by 8 bases and V by 1 base; bases with no gene match: 3. This CDR3 is 14 amino acids long. The DNA of the CDR3 is TGTGCCAGCAGCTTAGGACAGGGGCGGGAAAAACTGTTTTTT. Its translation: CASSLGQGREKLFF.

The gene calls are TRBV2 and TRBJ1-6, with D uncertain. Trimming shortened V by 5 bases and J by 7 bases, and 15 bases separated the two germline ends. In germline, CDR1 is SNHLY, CDR2 FYNNEI. The CDR3 totals 15 residues. The CDR3 reads CASSPLRAENSPLHF. CDR3 bases: TGTGCCAGCAGTCCCCTGAGGGCAGAAAATTCACCCCTCCACTTT.

Here the CDR3 DNA reads TGTGCCAGCAGTTTCGGTAGGGGTACAAAGGCTTTCTTT. This translates into CASSFGRGTKAFF. The chain couples TRBV12-3 or TRBV12-4 to TRBJ1-1, with a weak D call TRBD1 (5 bases). V dropped 3 bases and J dropped 11 bases, with 16 bases sitting between them. CDR3 length: 13 amino acids.

The chain carries TRBV12-3 or TRBV12-4 and TRBJ2-7; D possibly corresponds to TRBD1 (5 bases). V lost 5 bases, J lost 3 bases, and 11 bases lay in between. This CDR3 is built from 13 residues. The CDR3 spells CASSLGDSYEQYF. DNA of the CDR3: TGTGCCAGCAGTCTAGGCGACAGCTACGAGCAGTACTTC.

This rearrangement joins TRBV6-6 to TRBJ1-5; D possibly corresponds to TRBD1 (6 bases). Germline assignment: CDR1 MNHNY and CDR2 SVGAGI (reference sequence). V was pared by 2 bases and J by 6 bases, with 11 bases between. The CDR3 has 14 residues. The CDR3 reads CASSYGRGGQPQHF. The CDR3 DNA sequence: TGTGCCAGCAGTTACGGCAGGGGTGGTCAGCCCCAGCATTTT.

The chain uses TRBV7-6 and TRBJ2-7, with 9 positions matching TRBD1. The CDR3 consists of 15 residues. CDR1 SGHVS and CDR2 FNYEAQ come from the germline V gene. The V segment lost 5 bases and the J segment 3 bases; nucleotides outside the gene matches: 8. CDR3 in amino acids: CASSQGTGTNYEQYF. In DNA, the CDR3 is TGTGCCAGCAGCCAGGGGACAGGGACGAACTACGAGCAGTACTTC.

The V and J genes are TRBV1 and TRBJ1-5. TRBV1 is a pseudogene locus. The CDR3 covers 17 residues. CDR3 region: CTSSPTVRGWSNQPQHF. The DNA of the CDR3 is TGCACCAGCAGCCCTACGGTCCGGGGTTGGAGCAATCAGCCCCAGCATTTT.

In its sample, this clone was seen once. The genes are TRBV5-6 and TRBJ2-2; a possible D gene is TRBD1 (5 bases). This CDR3 has 14 amino acids. Germline CDR1 and CDR2: SGHDT and YYEEEE. The V and J ends lost 5 bases and 0 bases respectively, with 8 bases between them. The CDR3 DNA reads as TGTGCCAGCAGAATGGGGCCGAACACCGGGGAGCTGTTTTTT. Translation gives CASRMGPNTGELFF.

This chain connects TRBV5-1 to TRBJ2-2; D gene uncertain. The germline V and J ends were trimmed by 5 bases and 4 bases, with 12 bases remaining between them. The CDR3 sequence is 14 residues long. Per the germline V gene, CDR1 is SGHRS and CDR2 is YFSETQ. Here the CDR3 reads CASRQQQSTGELFF. For the CDR3, the DNA is TGCGCCAGCAGACAACAACAGAGCACCGGGGAGCTGTTTTTT.

This clone was observed a single time. The CDR3 DNA follows: TGTGCTAGTGGTCGGGACTTCACCCAGTCCTACAATGAGCAGTTCTTC. This gives the protein CASGRDFTQSYNEQFF. The chain employs TRBV12-5 and TRBJ2-1; tentative D call: TRBD2 (6 bases). Trimming removed 5 bases at V and 1 base at J, with 15 bases between. Germline loops: CDR1 LGHNT, CDR2 FRNRAP. This CDR3 has 16 amino acids.

This sequence joins TRBV6-2 or TRBV6-3 and TRBJ2-5, with TRBD2 identical over 7 bases. Unmatched junction bases numbered 8, after V lost 3 bases and J lost 7 bases. Germline V gene sequence: CDR1 MNHEY, CDR2 SVGEGT. There are 14 residues in the CDR3. Here the CDR3 reads CASSYGGDSLTQYF. CDR3 coding DNA: TGTGCCAGCAGTTATGGGGGGGACTCATTGACCCAGTACTTC.

The chain uses TRBV7-9 and TRBJ1-3; unclear D gene. This CDR3 is 14 amino acids long. Germline assignment: CDR1 SEHNR and CDR2 FQNEAQ (reference sequence). Trimming left V 1 base short and J 9 bases short, with 13 bases between. The CDR3 spells CASSLEYRAATIYF. CDR3 DNA: TGTGCCAGCAGCTTAGAGTATAGGGCAGCCACCATATATTTT.

V and J are TRBV18 and TRBJ1-3; perhaps TRBD1 as D (5 bases). V dropped 1 base and J dropped 0 bases, with 13 bases sitting between them. Germline V gene data show CDR1 as KGHSH and CDR2 as LQKENI. CDR3 length: 17 residues. CDR3: CASSPRGQGTSGNTIYF. The CDR3 DNA sequence: TGTGCCAGCTCACCACGAGGCCAAGGGACCTCTGGAAACACCATATATTTT.

V is TRBV19 and J is TRBJ2-6; no clear D. With 7 bases removed from V and 4 bases from J, the gap between germline ends came to 5 bases. CDR1 is LNHDA and CDR2 is SQIVND in the germline V gene (reference sequence). CDR3 length: 12 amino acids. CDR3 sequence (DNA): TGTGCCAGTAATCGGGGGGCCAACGTCCTGACTTTC. It is translated as CASNRGANVLTF.

This chain connects TRBV19 to TRBJ1-4; TRBD1 might be the D (5 bases). V lost 5 bases and J lost 8, with 12 bases in between. Germline CDR1 LNHDA, CDR2 SQIVND (reference sequence). The CDR3 covers 13 residues. Written as DNA, the CDR3 is TGTGCCAGTAGTTTGGGGGTTGTCGAAAAACTGTTTTTT. As protein: CASSLGVVEKLFF.

This clone was recorded only once. The chain has TRBV5-4 and TRBJ2-3; D not resolved. Germline lookup yields CDR1 SGHNT and CDR2 YYREEE (reference sequence). V was cut by 5 bases and J by 1 base, with 11 bases left in between. The CDR3 has 14 amino acids. CDR3 nucleotide sequence: TGTGCCAGCAGGGCTACCAGCGGCACAGATACGCAGTATTTT. Its translation: CASRATSGTDTQYF.

The rearrangement uses TRBV2 and TRBJ1-5; 7 bases line up with TRBD1. The ends lost 5 bases at V and 7 bases at J; junction bases unmatched: 5. Germline assignment: CDR1 SNHLY and CDR2 FYNNEI. This CDR3 comprises 13 residues. The CDR3 DNA sequence: TGTGCCAGCAGTTCTGAGGACAGGCAGCCCCAGCATTTT. Amino acid sequence: CASSSEDRQPQHF.

This sequence joins TRBV6-1 and TRBJ2-3; D call uncertain. Germline V CDR1 and CDR2: MNHNS, SASEGT. V was trimmed by 5 bases and J by 9 bases, leaving 12 bases between them. The CDR3 runs 12 residues. The CDR3, as DNA: TGTGCCAGCAGTTCCAACCTGGGAACGCAGTATTTT. The encoded protein is CASSSNLGTQYF.

This rearrangement joins TRBV19 to TRBJ1-1; 8 bases fit TRBD1. The V gene end was trimmed by 9 bases and the J gene end by 7 bases; junction bases not matched to a gene: 7. The CDR3 spans 12 residues. The V gene's germline CDR1 is LNHDA and CDR2 SQIVND (reference sequence). The CDR3 nucleotides are TGTGCCAGCCCTTCCGGACAGGGTGAAGCTTTCTTT. Protein: CASPSGQGEAFF.

This chain uses TRBV5-1 with TRBJ1-2, with 8 bases aligning to TRBD1. CDR1 is SGHRS and CDR2 is YFSETQ in the germline V gene. J lost 7 bases, V lost 4 bases, and 9 bases had no gene match. CDR3 size: 14 residues. CDR3 in amino acids: CASSQRTGNPGYTF. CDR3 DNA: TGCGCCAGCAGCCAAAGGACAGGGAACCCTGGCTACACCTTC.

About this clone itself: In the same sample, other DNA sequences code for this CDR3. This chain joins TRBV9 and TRBJ1-2; D gene uncertain. The CDR3 is 13 amino acids. Trimming cost V 0 bases and J 3 bases, with 6 bases left between them. Per germline, CDR1 SGDLS and CDR2 YYNGEE. The CDR3 nucleotides read TGTGCCAGCAGCGTAGATGGTGACTATGGCTACACCTTC. Its translation is CASSVDGDYGYTF.

This clone has only a few counts. The gene calls are TRBV27 and TRBJ1-2, with TRBD1 matching 7 bases. V shed 2 bases, J shed 4 bases, and the junction held 7 bases outside the gene matches. This CDR3 is 15 amino acids long. CDR1 is MNHEY and CDR2 is SMNVEV in the germline V gene (reference sequence). The DNA of the CDR3 is TGTGCCAGCAGTTTAGAGGGGGCACGGATCTATGGCTACACCTTC. Its translation is CASSLEGARIYGYTF.

J is TRBJ2-2 and V is TRBV4-1; TRBD2 matches at 7 bases. Germline lookup yields CDR1 MGHRA and CDR2 YSYEKL. The CDR3 is 16 amino acids. V lost 0 bases and J lost 2; bases outside the gene matches: 3. CDR3 region: CASSQEASGNTGELFF. The DNA for the CDR3 is TGCGCCAGCAGCCAAGAAGCTAGCGGTAACACCGGGGAGCTGTTTTTT.